Each of the 2 T cell receptor beta chains below was sequenced from the same sample in a study of blood T cell repertoires in COVID-19. The repertoire was sequenced with immunoSEQ multiplex PCR; TCRdb's copy has only in-frame clones and lacks some. The sample yields some 180,000 clones, about 80% seen once. The material sequenced was peripheral blood. The receptors here all came from a woman over 75 with acute or convalescent COVID-19.

The gene calls are TRBV11-2 and TRBJ1-1; 10 nucleotides match TRBD1. V trimming: 2 bases; J trimming: 7 bases; junction bases outside the gene matches: 19. The CDR3 totals 19 residues. Germline CDR1 and CDR2: SGHAT and FQNNGV. This CDR3 is CASSLWATGGFVVGVEAFF. The DNA for the CDR3 is TGTGCCAGCAGCTTATGGGCGACAGGGGGCTTCGTCGTTGGTGTTGAAGCTTTCTTT.

The rearrangement uses TRBV3-1 (or the pseudogene TRBV3-2) and TRBJ1-1; 9 bases match TRBD1. V trimming: 1 base; J trimming: 5 bases; junction bases outside the gene matches: 11. Germline CDR1 and CDR2: LGHDT and YNNKEL (reference sequence). The CDR3 sequence is 17 residues long. Written as DNA, the CDR3 is TGTGCCAGCAGCCAAGGACCGGGACAGGGTATTGGGACTGAAGCTTTCTTT. This sequence encodes CASSQGPGQGIGTEAFF.